The source of this T cell receptor beta chain is a study of blood T cell repertoires in COVID-19. Original methodology: Researchers report that nucleated cell counts were estimated from reference gene primer amplification. Clones were read by immunoSEQ multiplex PCR, and TCRdb kept only the in-frame ones, dropping some. The V and J calls and clone size were taken over from that table, and D and trimming were inferred from the DNA. The sample comprises a few hundred thousand clones, 90% to 95% of which are singletons, and just over 0.85% rests with the top ten. All exposed participants met a person with COVID-19 within 2 weeks before entering the study. The V end lost 4 bases, the J end lost 1 base, and 14 bases lay between the germline ends. The CDR3 extends over 15 amino acids. CDR1 is SGHTS, CDR2 YDEGEE, per germline.

The J gene is TRBJ1-1, the V gene TRBV5-8; no clear D gene. The TCR sequence derives from a woman aged 40 to 50 who had been exposed to COVID-19. The sample consisted of PBMCs or T cells enriched from blood (not recorded which). The CDR3 coding sequence is TGTGCCAGCAGCCAGAGGAACCGACCGAACACTGAAGCTTTCTTT. Translating it yields CASSQRNRPNTEAFF.